The following is a TCR beta chain sequence with its context. What it binds is unknown. The data were taken from a study of T cell clones after liver transplantation. The study's findings and limits: Low donor cell numbers restricted donor-reactive repertoire measurement in a couple of subjects.

Germline V CDR1 and CDR2: SQVTM, ANQGSEA. The CDR3 is 14 amino acids. V was pared by 7 bases and J by 0 bases, with 13 bases between. Measured with immunoSEQ multiplex PCR; TCRdb has only the in-frame clones, and not every one. The sample shows approximately 70,000 clones, approximately 81% of them seen only once. The TCR was taken from a human patient who received a liver transplant. The T cells may partly be graft donor cells. The material sequenced was CD4+ T cells from blood, taken 48 months after liver transplant. The chain employs TRBV29-1 and TRBJ2-1, with D possibly matching TRBD2 (6 bases). CDR3 coding DNA: TGCAGCGCTACCAGCGGGTCCTCCTACAATGAGCAGTTCTTC. Its protein product is CSATSGSSYNEQFF.